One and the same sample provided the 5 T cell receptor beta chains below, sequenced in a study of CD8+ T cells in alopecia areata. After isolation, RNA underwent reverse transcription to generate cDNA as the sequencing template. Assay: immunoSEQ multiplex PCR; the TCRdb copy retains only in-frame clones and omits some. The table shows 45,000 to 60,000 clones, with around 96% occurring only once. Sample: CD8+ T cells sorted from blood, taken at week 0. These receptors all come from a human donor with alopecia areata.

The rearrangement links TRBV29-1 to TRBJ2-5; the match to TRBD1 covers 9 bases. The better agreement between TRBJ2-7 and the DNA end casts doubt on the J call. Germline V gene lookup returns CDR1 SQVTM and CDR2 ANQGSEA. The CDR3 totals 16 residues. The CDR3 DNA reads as TGCAGCGTTGACCGGACAGGGGTCGGGACGCCCTACGAGCAGTACTTC. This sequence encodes CSVDRTGVGTPYEQYF.

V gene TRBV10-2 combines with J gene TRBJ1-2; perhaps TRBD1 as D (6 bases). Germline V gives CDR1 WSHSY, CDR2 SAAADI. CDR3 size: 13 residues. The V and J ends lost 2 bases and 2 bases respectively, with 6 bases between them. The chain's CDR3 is CASSEDRNYGYTF. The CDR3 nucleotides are TGCGCCAGCAGTGAGGACAGGAACTATGGCTACACCTTC.

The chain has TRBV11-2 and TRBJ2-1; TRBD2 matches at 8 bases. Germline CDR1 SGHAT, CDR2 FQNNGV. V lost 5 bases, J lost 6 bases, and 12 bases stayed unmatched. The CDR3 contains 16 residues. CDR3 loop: CASSPTPGLVANEQFF. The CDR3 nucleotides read TGTGCCAGCAGCCCCACCCCGGGACTAGTTGCCAATGAGCAGTTCTTC. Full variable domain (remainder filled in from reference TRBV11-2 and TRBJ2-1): EAGVAQSPRYKIIEKRQSVAFWCNPISGHATLYWYQQILGQGPKLLIQFQNNGVVDDSQLPKDRFSAERLKGVDSTLKIQPAKLEDSAVYLCASSPTPGLVANEQFFGPGTRLTVL.

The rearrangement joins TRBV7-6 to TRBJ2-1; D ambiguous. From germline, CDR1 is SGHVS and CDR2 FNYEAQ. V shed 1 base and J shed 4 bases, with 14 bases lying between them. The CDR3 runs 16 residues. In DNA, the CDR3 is TGTGCCAGCAGCTTAGGAGTCTGGCTGGGTTACAATGAGCAGTTCTTC. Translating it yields CASSLGVWLGYNEQFF.

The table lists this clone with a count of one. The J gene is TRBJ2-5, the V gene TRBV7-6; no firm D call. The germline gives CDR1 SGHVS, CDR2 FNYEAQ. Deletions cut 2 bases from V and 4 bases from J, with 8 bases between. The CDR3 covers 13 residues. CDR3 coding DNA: TGTGCCAGCAGCTTATTCTTGTCAGAGACCCAGTACTTC. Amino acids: CASSLFLSETQYF.